The source of this T cell receptor (beta chain) is a study of blood T cell repertoires in COVID-19. Background on the study: PBMCs, B-cell-depleted T cells, or T cells were the source of the cDNA or gDNA that made up the material.

Germline trimming cut 6 bases from V and 4 bases from J; bases unmatched to any gene: 4. In germline, CDR1 is SNHLY, CDR2 FYNNEI. The CDR3 has 13 amino acids. The table came from immunoSEQ multiplex PCR; TCRdb's copy has only in-frame clones and leaves some out. The profile shows under 200,000 clones, about 87% of them singletons. The sample consisted of peripheral blood. The rearrangement uses TRBV2 and TRBJ1-1, with 8 positions matching TRBD1. The TCR comes from a woman of 80 years or more with COVID-19, enrolled during active disease. The CDR3 nucleotides are TGTGCCAGCAGGGCGACAGGGGCCACTGAAGCTTTCTTT. It specifies CASRATGATEAFF.